This T cell receptor beta chain was documented in a study of blood T cells in healthy people across ages. Alongside a J-beta primer mix, a sample-barcoded 5' primer served in a second PCR lasting 7 to 11 cycles. TCRdb reanalysed the 5' RACE reads using MiXCR and keeps one entry per CDR3 protein. The table shows approximately 2,000,000 distinct CDR3 sequences, with 35% to 50% occurring only once. Healthy Caucasian individuals from Russia aged roughly 6 to 90 served as donors. With 4 bases removed from V and 1 base from J, the gap between germline ends came to 11 bases. The CDR3 totals 14 residues. Germline V CDR1 and CDR2: SGDLS, YYNGEE. This clonotype was observed a single time.

This receptor was obtained from a human donor in good health. The J gene is TRBJ1-1, the V gene TRBV9, with D perhaps matching TRBD1 (5 bases). Sample: blood. The CDR3 nucleotides read TGTGCCAGCAGCATTACGGGGGGGAACACTGAAGCTTTCTTT. This codes for CASSITGGNTEAFF.